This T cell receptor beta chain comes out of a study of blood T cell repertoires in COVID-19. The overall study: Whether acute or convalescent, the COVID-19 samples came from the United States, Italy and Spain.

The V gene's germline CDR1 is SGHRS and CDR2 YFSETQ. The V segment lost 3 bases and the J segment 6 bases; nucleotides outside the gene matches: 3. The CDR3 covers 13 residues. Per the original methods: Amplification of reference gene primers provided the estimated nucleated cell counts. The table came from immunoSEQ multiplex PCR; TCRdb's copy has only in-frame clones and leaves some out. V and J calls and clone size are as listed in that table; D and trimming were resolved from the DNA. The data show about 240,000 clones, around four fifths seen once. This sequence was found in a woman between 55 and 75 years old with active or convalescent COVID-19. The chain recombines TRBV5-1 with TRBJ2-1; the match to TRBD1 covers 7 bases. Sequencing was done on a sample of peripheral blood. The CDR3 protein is CASSSTGPNEQFF. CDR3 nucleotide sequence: TGCGCCAGCAGCTCGACAGGGCCCAATGAGCAGTTCTTC.